Reported below is one T cell receptor beta chain. Clones were read by immunoSEQ multiplex PCR, and TCRdb kept only the in-frame ones, dropping some. The sample holds around 45,000 clones, 91% seen once. The data were obtained in a study of T cell changes during pregnancy in multiple sclerosis. Trimming removed 5 bases from V and 0 bases from J, with 10 bases in between. This CDR3 spans 15 amino acids. From germline, CDR1 is SGHTA and CDR2 FQGNSA. This sequence originates from a female donor in good health, enrolled as a control in a pregnancy study. The chain carries TRBV7-2 and TRBJ1-4; tentative D call: TRBD1 (5 bases). The sequences come from CD4+ T cells from peripheral blood mononuclear cells, collected in the second trimester of pregnancy. This CDR3 reads CASSGGTATNEKLFF. In DNA, the CDR3 is TGTGCCAGCAGCGGGGGGACGGCAACTAATGAAAAACTGTTTTTT.